This T cell receptor (beta chain) comes out of a study of blood T cell repertoires in COVID-19. The CDR3 is made up of 13 amino acids. V shed 7 bases, J shed 4 bases, and the junction held 8 bases outside the gene matches. Germline V gene lookup returns CDR1 SQVTM and CDR2 ANQGSEA. Sequencing used immunoSEQ multiplex PCR; TCRdb keeps in-frame clones, though not all of them. The data show around 300,000 clones, approximately 86% seen once. Sequenced input: peripheral blood. The rearrangement links TRBV29-1 to TRBJ2-3, with 7 bases fitting TRBD1. The clonotype was recovered from a woman in her sixties or seventies with COVID-19, enrolled during active disease. The CDR3 coding sequence is TGCAGCGCTGTTAGGGGGCGGGCAGATACGCAGTATTTT. This encodes CSAVRGRADTQYF.